Shown below are 7 T cell receptor beta chains from a single sample sequenced in a study of blood T cell repertoires in COVID-19. Produced via immunoSEQ multiplex PCR; TCRdb's table is partial and in-frame only. In the table there are approximately 60,000 clones, around 87% of which are singletons. Source material: peripheral blood. Receptors originate from a man aged 55-75 years with active or convalescent COVID-19.

About this clone: Other DNA sequences of this sample code for an identical CDR3. V is TRBV3-1 (or the pseudogene TRBV3-2) and J is TRBJ1-2, with D hard to call. The CDR3 has 12 residues. CDR1 and CDR2 (germline): LGHDT, YNNKEL (reference sequence). Trimming removed 1 base at V and 8 bases at J, with 8 bases between. The CDR3 region has the DNA TGTGCCAGCAGCCAAGTGGGAGAAGGCTACACCTTC. This codes for CASSQVGEGYTF.

The chain links TRBV4-1 to TRBJ1-5; D is unresolved. With 5 bases removed from V and 2 bases from J, the gap between germline ends came to 10 bases. The CDR3 is made up of 14 amino acids. Germline assignment: CDR1 MGHRA and CDR2 YSYEKL. CDR3 nucleotide sequence: TGCGCCAGCAGCGCCTATAGTGGCAATCAGCCCCAGCATTTT. It encodes CASSAYSGNQPQHF.

The chain carries TRBV10-2 and TRBJ1-5; D might be TRBD1 (5 bases). V lost 5 bases and J lost 4, with 9 bases in between. Per germline, CDR1 WSHSY and CDR2 SAAADI. The CDR3 sequence is 13 residues long. The CDR3 is CASSYQGNQPQHF. CDR3 nucleotides: TGCGCCAGCAGTTATCAGGGAAATCAGCCCCAGCATTTT.

Only one count was recorded for this clone. The CDR3 loop is CASTRSRGPAYEQYF. The CDR3 nucleotides read TGTGCCAGCACCCGAAGTAGGGGGCCCGCCTACGAGCAGTACTTC. The genes are TRBV6-5 and TRBJ2-7; 7 bases are shared with TRBD1. Germline CDR1 and CDR2: MNHEY and SVGAGI. The CDR3 runs to 15 residues. J gave up 2 bases and V 7 bases, and 11 bases lay outside the gene matches.

The chain employs TRBV2 and TRBJ2-7; a weak D match, TRBD1 (5 bases). Germline CDR1 is SNHLY and CDR2 is FYNNEI. Trimming removed 5 bases from V and 2 bases from J, with 10 bases in between. CDR3 length equals 13 residues. CDR3 sequence: CASSKDITYEQYF. DNA for the CDR3: TGTGCCAGCAGTAAGGACATAACCTACGAGCAGTACTTC.

This chain links TRBV28 with TRBJ2-1; 8 bases map to TRBD1. The CDR3 loop spans 14 amino acids. V lost 8 bases to trimming and J lost 9 bases; unmatched junction nucleotides: 12. Per germline, CDR1 MDHEN and CDR2 SYDVKM. DNA of the CDR3: TGTGCCAGCGACAGGGGTCCCGTAGGGGGTGAGCAGTTCTTC. Its protein product is CASDRGPVGGEQFF.

The chain employs TRBV7-9 and TRBJ1-4; D may be TRBD1 (6 bases). The V gene's germline CDR1 is SEHNR and CDR2 FQNEAQ (reference sequence). Trimming removed 6 bases from V and 6 bases from J, with 14 bases in between. This CDR3 comprises 14 residues. The CDR3 sequence: CASRLQGSDEKLFF. In DNA form, the CDR3 reads TGTGCCAGCAGGCTTCAGGGGAGCGATGAAAAACTGTTTTTT.